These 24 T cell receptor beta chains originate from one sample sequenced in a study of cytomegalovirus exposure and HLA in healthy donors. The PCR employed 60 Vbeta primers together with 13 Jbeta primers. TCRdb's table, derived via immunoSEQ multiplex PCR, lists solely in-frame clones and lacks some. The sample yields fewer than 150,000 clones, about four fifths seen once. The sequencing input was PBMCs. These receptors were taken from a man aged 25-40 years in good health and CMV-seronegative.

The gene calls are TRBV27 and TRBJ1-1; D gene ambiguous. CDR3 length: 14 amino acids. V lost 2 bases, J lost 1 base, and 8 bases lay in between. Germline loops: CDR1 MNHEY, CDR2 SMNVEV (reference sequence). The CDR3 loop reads CASSLARWNTEAFF. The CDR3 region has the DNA TGTGCCAGCAGTTTAGCCAGGTGGAACACTGAAGCTTTCTTT.

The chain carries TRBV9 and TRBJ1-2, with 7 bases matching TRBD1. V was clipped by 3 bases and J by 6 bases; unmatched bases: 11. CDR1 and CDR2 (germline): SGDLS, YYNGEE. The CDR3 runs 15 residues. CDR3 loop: CASSALGQVTDGYTF. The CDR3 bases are TGTGCCAGCAGCGCCCTAGGACAGGTTACGGATGGCTACACCTTC.

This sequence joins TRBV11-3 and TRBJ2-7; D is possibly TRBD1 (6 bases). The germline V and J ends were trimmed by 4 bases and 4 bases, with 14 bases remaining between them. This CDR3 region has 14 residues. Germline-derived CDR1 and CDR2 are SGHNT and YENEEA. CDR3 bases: TGTGCCAGCAGCTCCGCAGACAGGTTTTACGAGCAGTACTTC. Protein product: CASSSADRFYEQYF.

CDR3 bases: TGTGCCAGCAGCCCACCCCGGAACAGGGCTAACTATGGCTACACCTTC. Translated, it gives CASSPPRNRANYGYTF. J is TRBJ1-2 and V is TRBV7-8; D is possibly TRBD1 (6 bases). Trimming stripped 5 bases from V and 0 bases from J, with 16 bases between. The length of the CDR3 is 16 residues. CDR1 and CDR2 (germline): SGHVS, FQNEAQ.

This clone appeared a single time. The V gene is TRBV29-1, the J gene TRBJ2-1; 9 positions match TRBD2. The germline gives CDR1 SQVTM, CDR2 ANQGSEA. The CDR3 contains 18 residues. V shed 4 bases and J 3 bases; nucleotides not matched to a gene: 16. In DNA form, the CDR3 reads TGCAGCGTTGCCCCAATCCCAAGGCGGGAGGGAAACTACAATGAGCAGTTCTTC. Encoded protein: CSVAPIPRREGNYNEQFF.

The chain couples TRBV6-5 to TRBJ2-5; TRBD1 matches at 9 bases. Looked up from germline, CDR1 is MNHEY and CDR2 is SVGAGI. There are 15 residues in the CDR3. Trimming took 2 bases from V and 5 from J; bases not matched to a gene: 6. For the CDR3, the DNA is TGTGCCAGCAGTTACGGACAGGGGTTGGGTGAGACCCAGTACTTC. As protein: CASSYGQGLGETQYF.

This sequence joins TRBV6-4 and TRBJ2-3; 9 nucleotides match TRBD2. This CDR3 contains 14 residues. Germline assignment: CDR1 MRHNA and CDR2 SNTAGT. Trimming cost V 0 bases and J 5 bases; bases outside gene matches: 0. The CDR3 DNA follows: TGTGCCAGCAGTGACTCTAGCGGGAGAGATACGCAGTATTTT. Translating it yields CASSDSSGRDTQYF.

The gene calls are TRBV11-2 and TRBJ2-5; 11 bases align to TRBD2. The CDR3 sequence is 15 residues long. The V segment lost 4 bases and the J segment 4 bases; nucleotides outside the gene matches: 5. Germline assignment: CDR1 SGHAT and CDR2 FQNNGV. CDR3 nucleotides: TGTGCCAGCAGCTCTTTAGCGGGGGGGCGAGAGACCCAGTACTTC. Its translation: CASSSLAGGRETQYF.

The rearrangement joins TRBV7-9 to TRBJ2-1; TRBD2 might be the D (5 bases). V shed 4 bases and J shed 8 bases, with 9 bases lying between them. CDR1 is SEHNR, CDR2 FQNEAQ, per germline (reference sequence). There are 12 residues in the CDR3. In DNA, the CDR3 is TGTGCCAGCAGCTCCGAGGGATATGAGCAGTTCTTC. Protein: CASSSEGYEQFF.

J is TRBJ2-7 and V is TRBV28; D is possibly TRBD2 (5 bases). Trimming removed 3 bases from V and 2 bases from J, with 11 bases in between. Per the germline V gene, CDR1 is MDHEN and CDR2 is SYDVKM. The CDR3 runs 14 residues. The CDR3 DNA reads TGTGCCAGCAGTTTTGCGGGTTACCCCTACGAGCAGTACTTC. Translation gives CASSFAGYPYEQYF.

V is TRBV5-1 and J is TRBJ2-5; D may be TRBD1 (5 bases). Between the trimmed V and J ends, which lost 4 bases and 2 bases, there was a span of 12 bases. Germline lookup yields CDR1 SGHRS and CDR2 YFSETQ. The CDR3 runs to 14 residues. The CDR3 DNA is TGCGCCAGCAGCGTGACAGTACCTCAAGAGACCCAGTACTTC. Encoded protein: CASSVTVPQETQYF.

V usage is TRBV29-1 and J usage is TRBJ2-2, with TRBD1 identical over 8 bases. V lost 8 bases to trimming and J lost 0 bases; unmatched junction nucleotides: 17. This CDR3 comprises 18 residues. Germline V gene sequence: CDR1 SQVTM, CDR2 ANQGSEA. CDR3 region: CSKKIEGTGPSNTGELFF. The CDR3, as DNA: TGCAGCAAAAAAATCGAGGGGACAGGCCCCTCGAACACCGGGGAGCTGTTTTTT.

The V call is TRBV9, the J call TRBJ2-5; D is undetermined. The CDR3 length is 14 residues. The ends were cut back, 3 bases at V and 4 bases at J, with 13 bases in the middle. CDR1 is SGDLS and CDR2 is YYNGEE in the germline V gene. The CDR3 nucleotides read TGTGCCAGCAGCGCCTCCTATGAGGTAGAGACCCAGTACTTC. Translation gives CASSASYEVETQYF.

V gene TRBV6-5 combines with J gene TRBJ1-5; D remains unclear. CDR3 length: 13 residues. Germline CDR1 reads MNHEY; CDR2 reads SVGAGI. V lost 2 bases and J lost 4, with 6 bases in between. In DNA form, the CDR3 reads TGTGCCAGCAGTTACCAACGGAATCAGCCCCAGCATTTT. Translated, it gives CASSYQRNQPQHF.

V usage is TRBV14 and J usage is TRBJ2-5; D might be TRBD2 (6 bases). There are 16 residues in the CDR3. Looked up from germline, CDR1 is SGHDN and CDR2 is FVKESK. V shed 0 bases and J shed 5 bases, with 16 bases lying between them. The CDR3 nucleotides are TGTGCCAGCAGCCAAGAGCGGGGCAATGTAGGGGAGACCCAGTACTTC. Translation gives CASSQERGNVGETQYF.

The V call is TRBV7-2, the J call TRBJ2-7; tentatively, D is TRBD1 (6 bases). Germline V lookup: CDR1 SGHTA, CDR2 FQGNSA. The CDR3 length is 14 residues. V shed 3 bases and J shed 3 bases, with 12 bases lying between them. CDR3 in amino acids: CASSLGAGNYEQYF. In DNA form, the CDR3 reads TGTGCCAGCAGCTTGGGGGCAGGGAACTACGAGCAGTACTTC.

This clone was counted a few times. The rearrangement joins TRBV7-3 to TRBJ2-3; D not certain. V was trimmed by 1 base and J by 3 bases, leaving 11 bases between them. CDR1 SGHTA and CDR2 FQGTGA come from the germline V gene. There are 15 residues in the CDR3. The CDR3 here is CASSLSPALTDTQYF. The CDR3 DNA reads TGTGCCAGCAGCTTAAGCCCAGCGCTGACAGATACGCAGTATTTT.

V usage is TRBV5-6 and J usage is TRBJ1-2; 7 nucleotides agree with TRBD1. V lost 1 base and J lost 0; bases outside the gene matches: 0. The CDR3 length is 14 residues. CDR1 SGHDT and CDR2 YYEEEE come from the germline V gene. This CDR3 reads CASSLQGANYGYTF. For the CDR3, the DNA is TGTGCCAGCAGCTTGCAGGGGGCTAACTATGGCTACACCTTC.

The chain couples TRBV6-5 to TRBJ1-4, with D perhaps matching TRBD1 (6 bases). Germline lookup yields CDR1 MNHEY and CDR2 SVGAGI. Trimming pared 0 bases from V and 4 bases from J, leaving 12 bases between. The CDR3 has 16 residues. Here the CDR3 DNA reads TGTGCCAGCAGTTACTCGAGGGAGGGGGGTAATGAAAAACTGTTTTTT. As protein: CASSYSREGGNEKLFF.

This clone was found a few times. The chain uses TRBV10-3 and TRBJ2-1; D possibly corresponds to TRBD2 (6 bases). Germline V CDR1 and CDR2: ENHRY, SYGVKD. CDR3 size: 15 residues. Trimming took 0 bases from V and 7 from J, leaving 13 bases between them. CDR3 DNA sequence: TGTGCCATCAGTGAGTCCCACGGGACTTCGAATGAGCAGTTCTTC. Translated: CAISESHGTSNEQFF.

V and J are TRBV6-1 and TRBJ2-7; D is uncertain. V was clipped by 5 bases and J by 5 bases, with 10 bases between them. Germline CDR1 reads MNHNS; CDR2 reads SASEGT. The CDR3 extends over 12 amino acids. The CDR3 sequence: CASSSRVHEQYF. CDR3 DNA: TGTGCCAGCAGTTCAAGAGTCCACGAGCAGTACTTC.

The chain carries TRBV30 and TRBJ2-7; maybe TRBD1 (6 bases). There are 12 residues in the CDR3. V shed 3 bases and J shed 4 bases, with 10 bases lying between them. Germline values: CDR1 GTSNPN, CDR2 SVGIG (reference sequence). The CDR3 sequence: CAWRQGGYEQYF. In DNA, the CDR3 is TGTGCCTGGAGACAGGGTGGATACGAGCAGTACTTC.

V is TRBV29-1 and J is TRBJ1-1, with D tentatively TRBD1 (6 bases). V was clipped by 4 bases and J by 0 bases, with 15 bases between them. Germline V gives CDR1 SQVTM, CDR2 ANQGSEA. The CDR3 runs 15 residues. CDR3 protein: CSVGHRQALNTEAFF. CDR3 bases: TGCAGCGTTGGGCATAGACAGGCCTTGAACACTGAAGCTTTCTTT. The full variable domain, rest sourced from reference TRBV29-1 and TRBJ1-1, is SAVISQKPSRDICQRGTSLTIQCQVDSQVTMMFWYRQQPGQSLTLIATANQGSEATYESGFVIDKFPISRPNLTFSTLTVSNMSPEDSSIYLCSVGHRQALNTEAFFGQGTRLTVV.

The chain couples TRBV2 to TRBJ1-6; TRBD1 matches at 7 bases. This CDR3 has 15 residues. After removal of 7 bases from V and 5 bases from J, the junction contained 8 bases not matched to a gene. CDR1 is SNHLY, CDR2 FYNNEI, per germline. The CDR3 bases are TGTGCCAGCAAAGTCAGGCAGGGGGATAATTCACCCCTCCACTTT. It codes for CASKVRQGDNSPLHF.